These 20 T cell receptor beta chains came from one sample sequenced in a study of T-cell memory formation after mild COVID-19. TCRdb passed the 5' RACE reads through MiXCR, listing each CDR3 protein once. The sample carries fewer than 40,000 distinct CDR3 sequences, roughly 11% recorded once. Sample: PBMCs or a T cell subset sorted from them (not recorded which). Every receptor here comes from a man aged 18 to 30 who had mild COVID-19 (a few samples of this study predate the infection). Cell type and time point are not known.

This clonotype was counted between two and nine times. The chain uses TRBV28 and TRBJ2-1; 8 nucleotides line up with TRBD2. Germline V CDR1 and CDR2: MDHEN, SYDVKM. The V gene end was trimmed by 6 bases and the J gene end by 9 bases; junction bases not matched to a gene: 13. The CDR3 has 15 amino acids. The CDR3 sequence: CASRRRLAGSSEQFF. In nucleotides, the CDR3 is TGTGCCAGCAGAAGGAGGCTAGCGGGTAGTAGTGAGCAGTTCTTC.

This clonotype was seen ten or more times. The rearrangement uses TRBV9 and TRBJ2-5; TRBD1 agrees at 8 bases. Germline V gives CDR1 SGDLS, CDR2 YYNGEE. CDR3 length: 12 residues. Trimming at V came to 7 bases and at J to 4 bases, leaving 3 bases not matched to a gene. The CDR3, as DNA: TGTGCCAGCTCCGACAGGGGAGAGACCCAGTACTTC. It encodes CASSDRGETQYF.

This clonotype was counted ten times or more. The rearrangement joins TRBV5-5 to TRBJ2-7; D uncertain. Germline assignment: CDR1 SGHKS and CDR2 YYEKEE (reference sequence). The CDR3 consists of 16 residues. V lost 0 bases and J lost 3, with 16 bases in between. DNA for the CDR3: TGTGCCAGCAGCTTGGAGGCTGGCTTCGTAAGCTACGAGCAGTACGTC. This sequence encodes CASSLEAGFVSYEQYV.

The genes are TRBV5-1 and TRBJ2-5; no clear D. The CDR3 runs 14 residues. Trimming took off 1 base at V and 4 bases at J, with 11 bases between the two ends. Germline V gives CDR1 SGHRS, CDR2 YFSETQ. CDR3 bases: TGCGCCAGCAGCTTGTTTGTCGCCCGAGAGACCCAGTACTTC. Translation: CASSLFVARETQYF.

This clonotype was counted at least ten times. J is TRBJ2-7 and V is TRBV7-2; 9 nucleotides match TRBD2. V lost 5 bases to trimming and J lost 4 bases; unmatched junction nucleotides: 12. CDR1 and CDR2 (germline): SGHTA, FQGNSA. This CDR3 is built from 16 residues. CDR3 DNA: TGTGCCAGCAGCCTGAGAGCGGGGGGCAACTGGTACGAGCAGTACTTC. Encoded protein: CASSLRAGGNWYEQYF.

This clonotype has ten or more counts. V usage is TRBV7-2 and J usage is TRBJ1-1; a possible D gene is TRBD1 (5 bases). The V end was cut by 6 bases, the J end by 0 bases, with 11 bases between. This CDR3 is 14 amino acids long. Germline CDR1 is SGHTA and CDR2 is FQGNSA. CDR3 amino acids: CASSQGPMNTEAFF. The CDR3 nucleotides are TGTGCCAGCAGTCAGGGACCCATGAACACTGAAGCTTTCTTT.

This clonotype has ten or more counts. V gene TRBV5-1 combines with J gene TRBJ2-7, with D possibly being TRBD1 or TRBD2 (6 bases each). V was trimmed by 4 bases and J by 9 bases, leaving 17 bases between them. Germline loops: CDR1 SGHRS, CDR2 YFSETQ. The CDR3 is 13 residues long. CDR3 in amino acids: CASSPDGGGRQYF. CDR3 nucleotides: TGCGCCAGCAGCCCCGACGGTGGGGGGCGGCAGTACTTC. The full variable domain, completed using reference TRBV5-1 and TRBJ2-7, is KAGVTQTPRYLIKTRGQQVTLSCSPISGHRSVSWYQQTPGQGLQFLFEYFSETQRNKGNFPGRFSGRQFSNSRSEMNVSTLELGDSALYLCASSPDGGGRQYFGPGTRLTVT.

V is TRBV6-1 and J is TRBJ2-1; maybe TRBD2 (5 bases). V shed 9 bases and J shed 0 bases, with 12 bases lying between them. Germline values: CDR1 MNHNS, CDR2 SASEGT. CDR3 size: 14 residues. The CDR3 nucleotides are TGTGCCAGTCTGTCCGGGGACTCCTACAATGAGCAGTTCTTC. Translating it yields CASLSGDSYNEQFF.

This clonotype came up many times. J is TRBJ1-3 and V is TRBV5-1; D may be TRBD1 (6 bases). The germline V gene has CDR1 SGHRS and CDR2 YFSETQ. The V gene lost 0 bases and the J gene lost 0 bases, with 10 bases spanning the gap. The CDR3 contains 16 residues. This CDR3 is CASSLEAGASGNTIYF. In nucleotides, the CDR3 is TGCGCCAGCAGCTTGGAAGCAGGGGCCTCTGGAAACACCATATATTTT.

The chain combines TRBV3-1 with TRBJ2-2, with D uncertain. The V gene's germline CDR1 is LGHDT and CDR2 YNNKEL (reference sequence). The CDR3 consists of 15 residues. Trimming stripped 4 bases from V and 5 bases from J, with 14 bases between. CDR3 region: CASSPGLVVTGELFF. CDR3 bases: TGTGCCAGCAGCCCGGGTCTAGTTGTGACCGGGGAGCTGTTTTTT.

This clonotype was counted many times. CDR3 bases: TGCGCCAGCAGCCAAGGGATGAACACTGAAGCTTTCTTT. This codes for CASSQGMNTEAFF. The rearrangement uses TRBV4-3 and TRBJ1-1; D gene unclear. Germline V gene sequence: CDR1 LGHNA, CDR2 YSLEER. The CDR3 has 13 residues. Trimming removed 1 base at V and 0 bases at J, with 3 bases between.

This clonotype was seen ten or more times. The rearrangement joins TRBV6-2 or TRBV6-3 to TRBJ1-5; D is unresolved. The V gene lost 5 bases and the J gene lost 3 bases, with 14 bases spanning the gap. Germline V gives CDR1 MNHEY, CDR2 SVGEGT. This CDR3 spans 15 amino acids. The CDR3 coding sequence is TGTGCCAGCAGTGAGCCCCTCTCCTTCAATCAGCCCCAGCATTTT. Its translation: CASSEPLSFNQPQHF.

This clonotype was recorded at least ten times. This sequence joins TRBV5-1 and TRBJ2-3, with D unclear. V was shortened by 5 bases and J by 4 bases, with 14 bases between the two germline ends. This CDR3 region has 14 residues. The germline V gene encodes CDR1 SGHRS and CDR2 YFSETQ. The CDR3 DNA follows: TGCGCCAGCAGATGGGCATATTTGGCAGATACGCAGTATTTT. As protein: CASRWAYLADTQYF. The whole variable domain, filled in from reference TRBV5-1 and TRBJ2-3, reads KAGVTQTPRYLIKTRGQQVTLSCSPISGHRSVSWYQQTPGQGLQFLFEYFSETQRNKGNFPGRFSGRQFSNSRSEMNVSTLELGDSALYLCASRWAYLADTQYFGPGTRLTVL.

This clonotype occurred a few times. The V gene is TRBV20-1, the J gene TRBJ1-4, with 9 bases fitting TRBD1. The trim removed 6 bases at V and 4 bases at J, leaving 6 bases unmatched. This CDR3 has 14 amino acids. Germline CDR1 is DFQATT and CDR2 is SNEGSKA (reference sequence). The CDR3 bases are TGCAGTGCACTGAACAGGGGGCTTAATGAAAAACTGTTTTTT. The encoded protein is CSALNRGLNEKLFF.

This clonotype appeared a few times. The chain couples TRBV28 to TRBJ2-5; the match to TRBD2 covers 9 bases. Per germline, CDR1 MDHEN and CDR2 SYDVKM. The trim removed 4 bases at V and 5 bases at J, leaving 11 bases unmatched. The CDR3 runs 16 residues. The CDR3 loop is CASSSPDSGGVETQYF. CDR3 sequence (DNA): TGTGCCAGCAGTTCCCCGGATAGCGGGGGAGTTGAGACCCAGTACTTC.

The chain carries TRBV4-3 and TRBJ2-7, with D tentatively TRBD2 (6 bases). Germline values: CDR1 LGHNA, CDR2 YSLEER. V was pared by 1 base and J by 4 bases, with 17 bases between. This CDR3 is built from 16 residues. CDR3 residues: CASSQGPDAGSYEQYF. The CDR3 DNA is TGCGCCAGCAGCCAAGGGCCGGACGCGGGAAGTTACGAGCAGTACTTC.

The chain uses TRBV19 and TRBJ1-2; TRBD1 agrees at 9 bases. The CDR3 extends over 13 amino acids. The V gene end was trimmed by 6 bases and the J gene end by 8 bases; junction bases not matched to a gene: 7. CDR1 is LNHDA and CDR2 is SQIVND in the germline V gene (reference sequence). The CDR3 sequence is CASSPGQGSGYTF. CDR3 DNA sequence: TGTGCCAGTAGCCCGGGACAGGGAAGCGGCTACACCTTC.

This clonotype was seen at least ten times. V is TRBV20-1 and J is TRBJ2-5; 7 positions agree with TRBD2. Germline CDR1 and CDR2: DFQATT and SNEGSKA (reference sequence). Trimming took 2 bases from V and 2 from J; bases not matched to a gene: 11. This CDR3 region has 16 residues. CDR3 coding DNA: TGCAGTGCTAGAACCCCCATGCGCGGGGGACAAGAGACCCAGTACTTC. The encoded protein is CSARTPMRGGQETQYF.

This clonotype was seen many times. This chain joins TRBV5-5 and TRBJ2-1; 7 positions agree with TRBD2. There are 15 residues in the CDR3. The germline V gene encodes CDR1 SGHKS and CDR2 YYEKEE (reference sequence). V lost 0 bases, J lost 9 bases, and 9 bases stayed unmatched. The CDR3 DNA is TGTGCCAGCAGCTTGGGCCGGAGCGGGGTGGCTGAGCAGTTCTTC. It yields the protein CASSLGRSGVAEQFF.

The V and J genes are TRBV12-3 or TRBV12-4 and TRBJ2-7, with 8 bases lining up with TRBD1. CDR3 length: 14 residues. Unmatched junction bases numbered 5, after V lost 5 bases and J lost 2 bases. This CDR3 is CASSAGQGAYEQYF. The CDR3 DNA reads TGTGCCAGCAGTGCCGGACAGGGCGCCTACGAGCAGTACTTC.